This TCR beta chain was identified in a study of blood T cell repertoires in COVID-19. The repertoire was sequenced with immunoSEQ multiplex PCR; TCRdb's copy has only in-frame clones and lacks some. This sample has around 110,000 clones; just over 90% occur once, and the top ten carry less than 2%. Sequenced material: peripheral blood. This sequence originates from a human donor with active COVID-19. The donor label of this sample is uncertain.

For the CDR3, the DNA is TGTGCCAGCAGTTTAAACGGCGGCAGACTTAAAGCAACCTACGAGCAGTACTTC. This sequence encodes CASSLNGGRLKATYEQYF. This rearrangement joins TRBV28 to TRBJ2-7; D unresolved. The CDR3 runs to 18 residues. V lost 2 bases and J lost 2, with 22 bases in between. CDR1 is MDHEN and CDR2 is SYDVKM in the germline V gene. The complete variable domain, with remaining parts taken from reference TRBV28 and TRBJ2-7, reads DVKVTQSSRYLVKRTGEKVFLECVQDMDHENMFWYRQDPGLGLRLIYFSYDVKMKEKGDIPEGYSVSREKKERFSLILESASTNQTSMYLCASSLNGGRLKATYEQYFGPGTRLTVT.